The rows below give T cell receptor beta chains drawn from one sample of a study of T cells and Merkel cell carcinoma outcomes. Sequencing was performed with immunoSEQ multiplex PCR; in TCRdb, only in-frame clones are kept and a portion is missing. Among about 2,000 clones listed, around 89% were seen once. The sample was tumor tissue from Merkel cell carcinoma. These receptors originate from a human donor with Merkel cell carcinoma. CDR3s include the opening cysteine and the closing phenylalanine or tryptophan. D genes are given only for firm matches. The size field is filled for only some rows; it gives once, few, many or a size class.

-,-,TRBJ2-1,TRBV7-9,TGTGCCAGCAGCTTAGCGCTACTAGCCAATGAGCAGTTCTTC,CASSLALLANEQFF
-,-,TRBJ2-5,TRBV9,TGTGCCAGCAGCGTAGTGCCAGGAGGATTAGAGATCCAGTACTTC,CASSVVPGGLEIQYF
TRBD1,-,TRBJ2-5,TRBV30,TGTGCCTGGAGGTCTGGGACAGGCGCTTGGGAGACCCAGTACTTC,CAWRSGTGAWETQYF
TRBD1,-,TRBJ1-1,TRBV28,TGTGCCAGCAGTCGTGACAGGGTCACTGAAGCTTTCTTT,CASSRDRVTEAFF
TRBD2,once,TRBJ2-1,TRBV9,TGTGCCAGCAGCCCTCTTTTTAGCGGGACCTCCTCCTACAATGAGCAGTTCTTC,CASSPLFSGTSSYNEQFF
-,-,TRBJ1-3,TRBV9,TGTGCCAGCAGCGTAGGCCCAGGGAAGGTGGGAAACACCATATATTTT,CASSVGPGKVGNTIYF
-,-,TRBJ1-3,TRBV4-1,TGCGCCAGCAGCCAAGCCCGCCTAGCCTCTGGAAACACCATATATTTT,CASSQARLASGNTIYF
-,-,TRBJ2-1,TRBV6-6,TGTGCCAGCAGTCTAGCTAATGAGCAGTTCTTC,CASSLANEQFF
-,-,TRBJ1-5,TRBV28,TGTGCCAGCAGTTCACCGTTCGGACAGATTTCTCTTAATCAGCCCCAGCATTTT,CASSSPFGQISLNQPQHF
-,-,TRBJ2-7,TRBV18,TGTGCCAGCTCACCCCAGGGACGAGAGCAGTACTTC,CASSPQGREQYF
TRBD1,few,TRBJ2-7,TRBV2,TGTGCCAGCAGTGATAGGGGGCGTAACGAGCAGTACTTC,CASSDRGRNEQYF
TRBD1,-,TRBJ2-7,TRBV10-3,TGTGCCATCAGTGAGCCTACCGGGACAGGGACCTACGAGCAGTACTTC,CAISEPTGTGTYEQYF
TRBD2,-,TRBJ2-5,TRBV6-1,TGTGCCAGCAATCGACTAGCGGAAGAGACCCAGTACTTC,CASNRLAEETQYF
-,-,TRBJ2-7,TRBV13,TGTGCCAGCAGTTCCCGACAGCTCTCCTACGAGCAGTACTTC,CASSSRQLSYEQYF
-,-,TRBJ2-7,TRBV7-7,TGTGCCAGCAGCTTCGACAGGCTCTTGGGGCAGTACTTC,CASSFDRLLGQYF
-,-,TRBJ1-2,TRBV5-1,TGCGCCAGCAGCTTGGGACAGAATAACTATGGCTACACCTTC,CASSLGQNNYGYTF
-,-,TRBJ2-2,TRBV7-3,TGTGCCAGCGGACTCAGAGGAGGAACCGGGGAGCTGTTTTTT,CASGLRGGTGELFF
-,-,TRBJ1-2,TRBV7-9,TGTGCCAGCAGTTCCCAGGTCTGGTATGGCTACACCTTC,CASSSQVWYGYTF
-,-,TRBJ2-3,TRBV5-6,TGTGCCAGCAGCTTGGATCTGTATACAGATACGCAGTATTTT,CASSLDLYTDTQYF
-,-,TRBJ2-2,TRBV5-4,TGTGCCAGCAGCATTAGCGCCCTAGGGTCCGGGGAGCTGTTTTTT,CASSISALGSGELFF
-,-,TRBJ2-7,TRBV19,TGTGCCAGTAGTATAGGCTACGAGCAGTACTTC,CASSIGYEQYF
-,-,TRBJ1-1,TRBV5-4,TGTGCCAGCAGCTTGCGACTGAACACTGAAGCTTTCTTT,CASSLRLNTEAFF
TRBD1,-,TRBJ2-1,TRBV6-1,TGTGCCAGCAGGGCTATACAGGGGGAGCAGTTCTTC,CASRAIQGEQFF
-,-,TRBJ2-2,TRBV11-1,TGTGCCAGCAGAGGACAAGTCACCGGGGAGCTGTTTTTT,CASRGQVTGELFF
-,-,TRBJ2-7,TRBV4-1,TGCGCCAGCAGCCAAGGGTGGCAGTCCTACGAGCAGTACTTC,CASSQGWQSYEQYF
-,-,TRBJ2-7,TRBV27,TGTGCCAGCAGACCGCTAGCGAGACTACGCTACGAGCAGTACTTC,CASRPLARLRYEQYF
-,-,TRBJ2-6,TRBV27,TGTGCCAGCAGTTTATTGGGGATGGGCTCTGGGGCCAACGTCCTGACTTTC,CASSLLGMGSGANVLTF